This T cell receptor beta chain was sequenced for a study of T cells after yellow fever vaccination. At least ten counts were recorded for this clonotype. Its specificity is not known. It was through 5'RACE template switching that TCR cDNA was made, with a universal primer site and UMIs added. TCRdb ran MiXCR on the 5' RACE reads and lists one entry per CDR3 protein. The profile shows roughly 300,000 distinct CDR3 sequences, around 7.3% of them singletons. Regarding the study as a whole: High-abundance clonotypes from the bulk population could contaminate FACS-sorted repertoires. Subsequent booster samples again held most clones from primary vaccination (roughly 95% CD4, approximately 86% CD8).

V dropped 2 bases and J dropped 7 bases, with 12 bases sitting between them. Germline lookup yields CDR1 SGHVS and CDR2 FNYEAQ. The CDR3 contains 14 residues. Sequenced material: PBMCs, taken roughly 46 days after the first yellow fever vaccination. The sequence came from a man younger than 35 who received the YFV17D yellow fever vaccine. The rearrangement links TRBV7-6 to TRBJ1-3, with unresolved D. DNA of the CDR3: TGTGCCAGCAGCTTAAATGGAGAAAGGAACACCATATATTTT. Its translation is CASSLNGERNTIYF.